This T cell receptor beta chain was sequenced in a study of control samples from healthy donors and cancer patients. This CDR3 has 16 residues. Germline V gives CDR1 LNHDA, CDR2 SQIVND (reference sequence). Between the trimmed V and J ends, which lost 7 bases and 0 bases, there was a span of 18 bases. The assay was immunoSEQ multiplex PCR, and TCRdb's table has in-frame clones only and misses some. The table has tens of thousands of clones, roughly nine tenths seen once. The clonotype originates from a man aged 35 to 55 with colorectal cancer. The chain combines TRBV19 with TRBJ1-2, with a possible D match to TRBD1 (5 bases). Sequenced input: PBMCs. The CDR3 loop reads CASNSREGLTNYGYTF. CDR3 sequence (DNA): TGTGCCAGTAACAGTCGAGAGGGACTCACTAACTATGGCTACACCTTC.